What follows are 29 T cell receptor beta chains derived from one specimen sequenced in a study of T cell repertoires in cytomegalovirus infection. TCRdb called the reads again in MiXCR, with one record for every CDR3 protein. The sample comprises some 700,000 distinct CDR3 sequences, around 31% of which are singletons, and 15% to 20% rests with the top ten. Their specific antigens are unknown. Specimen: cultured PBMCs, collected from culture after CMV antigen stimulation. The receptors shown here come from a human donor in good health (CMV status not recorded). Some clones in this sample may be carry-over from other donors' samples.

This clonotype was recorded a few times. The CDR3 sequence is CASSQDRGYTEAFF. The CDR3 DNA sequence: TGCGCCAGCAGCCAAGATAGGGGCTACACTGAAGCTTTCTTT. The chain uses TRBV4-3 and TRBJ1-1; D possibly corresponds to TRBD1 (5 bases). Deletions cut 0 bases from V and 3 bases from J, with 8 bases between. Germline CDR1 is LGHNA and CDR2 is YSLEER. The CDR3 runs to 14 residues.

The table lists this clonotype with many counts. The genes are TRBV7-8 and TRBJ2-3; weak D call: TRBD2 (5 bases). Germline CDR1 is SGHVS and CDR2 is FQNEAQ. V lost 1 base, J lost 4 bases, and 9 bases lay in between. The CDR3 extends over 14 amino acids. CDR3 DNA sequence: TGTGCCAGCAGCTTAGATCCGCGGGCAGATACGCAGTATTTT. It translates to CASSLDPRADTQYF.

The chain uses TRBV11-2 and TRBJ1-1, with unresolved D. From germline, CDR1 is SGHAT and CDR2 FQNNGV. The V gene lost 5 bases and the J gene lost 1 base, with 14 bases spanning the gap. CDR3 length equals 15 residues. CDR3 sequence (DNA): TGTGCCAGCAGCCCACTTCCGGGCCCGAACACTGAAGCTTTCTTT. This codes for CASSPLPGPNTEAFF.

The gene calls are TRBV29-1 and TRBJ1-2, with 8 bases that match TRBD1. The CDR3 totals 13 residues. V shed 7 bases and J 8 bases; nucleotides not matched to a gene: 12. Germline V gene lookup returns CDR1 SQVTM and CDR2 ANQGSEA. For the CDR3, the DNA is TGCAGCGGCATCCTGACAGGGGAAGGCGGCTACACCTTC. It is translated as CSGILTGEGGYTF.

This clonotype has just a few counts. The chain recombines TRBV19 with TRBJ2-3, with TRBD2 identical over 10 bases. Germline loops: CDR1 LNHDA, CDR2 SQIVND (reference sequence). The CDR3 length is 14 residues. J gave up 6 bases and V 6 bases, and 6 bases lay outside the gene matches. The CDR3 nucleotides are TGTGCCAGTAGATCTAGCGGGAGAAGCGATACGCAGTATTTT. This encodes CASRSSGRSDTQYF.

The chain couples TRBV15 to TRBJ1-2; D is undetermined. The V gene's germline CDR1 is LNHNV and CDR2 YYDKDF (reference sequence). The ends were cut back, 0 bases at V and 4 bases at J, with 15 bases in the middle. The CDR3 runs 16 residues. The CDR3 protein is CATSRESGGLGYGYTF. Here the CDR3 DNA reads TGTGCCACCAGCAGAGAAAGCGGAGGCCTTGGCTATGGCTACACCTTC. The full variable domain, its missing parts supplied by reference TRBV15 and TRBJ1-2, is DAMVIQNPRYQVTQFGKPVTLSCSQTLNHNVMYWYQQKSSQAPKLLFHYYDKDFNNEADTPDNFQSRRPNTSFCFLDIRSPGLGDTAMYLCATSRESGGLGYGYTFGSGTRLTVV.

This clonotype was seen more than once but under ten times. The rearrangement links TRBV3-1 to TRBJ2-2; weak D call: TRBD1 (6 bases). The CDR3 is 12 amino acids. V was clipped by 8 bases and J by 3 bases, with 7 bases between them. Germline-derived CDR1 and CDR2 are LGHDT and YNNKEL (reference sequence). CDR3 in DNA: TGTGCCAGCGGACAGTACACCGGGGAGCTGTTTTTT. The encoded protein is CASGQYTGELFF.

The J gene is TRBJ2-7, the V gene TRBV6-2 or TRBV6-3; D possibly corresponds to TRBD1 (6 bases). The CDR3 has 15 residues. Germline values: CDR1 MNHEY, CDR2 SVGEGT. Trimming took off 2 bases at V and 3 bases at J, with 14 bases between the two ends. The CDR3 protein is CASSYLDRPLYEQYF. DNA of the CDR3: TGTGCCAGCAGTTACCTTGACAGGCCACTCTACGAGCAGTACTTC.

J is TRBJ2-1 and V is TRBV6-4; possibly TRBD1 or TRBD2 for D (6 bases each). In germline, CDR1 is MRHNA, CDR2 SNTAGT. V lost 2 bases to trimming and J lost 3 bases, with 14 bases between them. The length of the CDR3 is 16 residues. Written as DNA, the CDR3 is TGTGCCAGCAGTGACAGGGGGGACACCCTCTACAATGAGCAGTTCTTC. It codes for CASSDRGDTLYNEQFF.

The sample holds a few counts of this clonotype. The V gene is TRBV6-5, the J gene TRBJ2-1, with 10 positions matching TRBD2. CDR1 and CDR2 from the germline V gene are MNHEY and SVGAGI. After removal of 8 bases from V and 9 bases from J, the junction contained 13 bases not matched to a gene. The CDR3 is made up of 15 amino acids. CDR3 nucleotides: TGTGCCAGCGGTAATCGCCTAGCGGGAGTTCGTGAGCAGTTCTTC. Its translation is CASGNRLAGVREQFF.

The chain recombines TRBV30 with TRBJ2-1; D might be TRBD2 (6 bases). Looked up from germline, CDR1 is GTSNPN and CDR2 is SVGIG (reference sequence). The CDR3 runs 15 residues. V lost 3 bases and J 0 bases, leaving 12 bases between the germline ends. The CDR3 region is CAWSGSRSSYNEQFF. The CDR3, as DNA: TGTGCCTGGAGCGGGAGCAGGAGCTCCTACAATGAGCAGTTCTTC.

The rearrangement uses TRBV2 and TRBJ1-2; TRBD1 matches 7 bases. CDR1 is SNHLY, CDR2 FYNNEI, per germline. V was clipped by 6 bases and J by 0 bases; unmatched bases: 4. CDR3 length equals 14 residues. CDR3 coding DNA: TGTGCCAGCAGAACCCAGGGGGCTAACTATGGCTACACCTTC. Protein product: CASRTQGANYGYTF. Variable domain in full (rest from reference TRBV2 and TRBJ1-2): EPEVTQTPSHQVTQMGQEVILRCVPISNHLYFYWYRQILGQKVEFLVSFYNNEISEKSEIFDDQFSVERPDGSNFTLKIRSTKLEDSAMYFCASRTQGANYGYTFGSGTRLTVV.

In nucleotides, the CDR3 is TGCGCCAGCAGCCAATACCCCCCGGGCGGCGGGTTAAATCAGCCCCAGCATTTT. It translates to CASSQYPPGGGLNQPQHF. The chain couples TRBV4-3 to TRBJ1-5; D unresolved. Germline CDR1 reads LGHNA; CDR2 reads YSLEER. This CDR3 is built from 18 residues. Trimming took off 2 bases at V and 4 bases at J, with 21 bases between the two ends.

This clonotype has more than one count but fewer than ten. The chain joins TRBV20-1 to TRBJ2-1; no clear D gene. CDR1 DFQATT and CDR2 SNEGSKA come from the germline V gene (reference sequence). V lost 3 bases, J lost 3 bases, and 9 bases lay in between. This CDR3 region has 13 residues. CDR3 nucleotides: TGCAGTGCTAGGAAGGACCTCTACAATGAGCAGTTCTTC. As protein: CSARKDLYNEQFF.

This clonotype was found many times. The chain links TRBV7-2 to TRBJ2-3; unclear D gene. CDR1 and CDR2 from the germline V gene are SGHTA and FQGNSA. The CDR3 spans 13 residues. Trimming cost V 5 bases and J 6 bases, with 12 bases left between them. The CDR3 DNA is TGTGCCAGCAGCGCCCACCCAGGCGATACGCAGTATTTT. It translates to CASSAHPGDTQYF.

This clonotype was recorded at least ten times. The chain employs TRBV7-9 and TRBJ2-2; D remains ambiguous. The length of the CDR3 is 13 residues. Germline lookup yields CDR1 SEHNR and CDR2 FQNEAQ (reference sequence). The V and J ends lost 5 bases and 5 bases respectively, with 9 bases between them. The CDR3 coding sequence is TGTGCCAGCAGCCTTTGGGATACCGGGGAGCTGTTTTTT. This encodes CASSLWDTGELFF.

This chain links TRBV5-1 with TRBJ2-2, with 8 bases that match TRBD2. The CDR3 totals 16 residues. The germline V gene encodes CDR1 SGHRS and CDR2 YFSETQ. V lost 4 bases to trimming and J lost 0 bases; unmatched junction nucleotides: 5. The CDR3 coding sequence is TGCGCCAGCAGCCGGACTAGCAACTCGAACACCGGGGAGCTGTTTTTT. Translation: CASSRTSNSNTGELFF.

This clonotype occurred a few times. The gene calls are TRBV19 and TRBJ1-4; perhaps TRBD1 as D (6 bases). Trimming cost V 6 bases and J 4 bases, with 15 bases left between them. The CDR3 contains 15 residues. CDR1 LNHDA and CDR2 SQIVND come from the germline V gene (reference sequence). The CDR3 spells CASRSNREDNEKLFF. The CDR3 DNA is TGTGCCAGTAGGAGCAACAGGGAGGATAATGAAAAACTGTTTTTT.

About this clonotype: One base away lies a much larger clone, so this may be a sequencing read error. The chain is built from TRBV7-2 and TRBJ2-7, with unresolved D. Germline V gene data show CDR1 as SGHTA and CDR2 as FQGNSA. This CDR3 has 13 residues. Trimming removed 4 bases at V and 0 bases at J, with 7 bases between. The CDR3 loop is CTSSSQSSYEQYF. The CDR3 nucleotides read TGTACCAGCAGCTCCCAGTCCTCCTACGAGCAGTACTTC.

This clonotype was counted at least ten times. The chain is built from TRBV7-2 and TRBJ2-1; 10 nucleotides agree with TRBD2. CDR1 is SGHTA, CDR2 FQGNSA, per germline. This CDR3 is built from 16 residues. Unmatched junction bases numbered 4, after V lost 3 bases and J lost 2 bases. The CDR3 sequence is CASSFSGRITYNEQFF. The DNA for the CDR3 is TGTGCCAGCAGCTTTAGCGGGAGGATCACCTACAATGAGCAGTTCTTC.

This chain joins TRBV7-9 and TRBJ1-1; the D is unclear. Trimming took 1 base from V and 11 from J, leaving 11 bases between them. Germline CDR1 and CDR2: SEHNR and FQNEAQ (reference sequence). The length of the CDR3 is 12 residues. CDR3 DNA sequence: TGTGCCAGCAGCTTAGTTCCGGGGATGGCTTTCTTT. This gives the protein CASSLVPGMAFF.

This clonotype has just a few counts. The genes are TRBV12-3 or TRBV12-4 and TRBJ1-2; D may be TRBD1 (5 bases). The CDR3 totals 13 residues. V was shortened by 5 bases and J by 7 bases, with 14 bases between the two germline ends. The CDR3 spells CASSLGALGGYTF. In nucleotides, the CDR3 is TGTGCCAGCAGTCTCGGGGCTCTCGGTGGCTACACCTTC.

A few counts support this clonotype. The CDR3 protein is CASSPLSGGETQYF. CDR3 in DNA: TGTGCCAGCAGTCCCCTGTCGGGCGGGGAGACCCAGTACTTC. The chain has TRBV7-2 and TRBJ2-5, with D maybe TRBD2 (5 bases). CDR1 is SGHTA, CDR2 FQGNSA, per germline. The CDR3 is 14 residues long. The ends were cut back, 6 bases at V and 5 bases at J, with 16 bases in the middle.

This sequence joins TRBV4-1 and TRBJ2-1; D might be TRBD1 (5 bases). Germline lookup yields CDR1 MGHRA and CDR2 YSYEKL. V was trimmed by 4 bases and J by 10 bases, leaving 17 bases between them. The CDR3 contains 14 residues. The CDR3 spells CASSPAPGIREQFF. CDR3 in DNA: TGCGCCAGCAGCCCCGCCCCAGGGATAAGGGAGCAGTTCTTC.

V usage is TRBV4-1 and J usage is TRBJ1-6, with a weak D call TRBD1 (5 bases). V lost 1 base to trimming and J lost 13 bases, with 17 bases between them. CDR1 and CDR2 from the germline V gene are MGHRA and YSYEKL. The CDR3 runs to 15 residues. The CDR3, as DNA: TGCGCCAGCAGCCAAGTTGGGGCCCAACAGGACCCCCTCCACTTT. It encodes CASSQVGAQQDPLHF.

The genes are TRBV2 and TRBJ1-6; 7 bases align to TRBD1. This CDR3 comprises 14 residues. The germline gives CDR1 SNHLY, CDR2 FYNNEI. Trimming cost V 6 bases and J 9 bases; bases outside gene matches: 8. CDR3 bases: TGTGCCAGCAGCCCCGGGACAGAAGTTTCACCCCTCCACTTT. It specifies CASSPGTEVSPLHF.

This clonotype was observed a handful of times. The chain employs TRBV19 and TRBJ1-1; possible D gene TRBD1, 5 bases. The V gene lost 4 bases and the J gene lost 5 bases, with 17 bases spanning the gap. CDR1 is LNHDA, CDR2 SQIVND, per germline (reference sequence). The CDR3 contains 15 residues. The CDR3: CASSREGLGGTEAFF. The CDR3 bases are TGTGCCAGTAGTAGAGAGGGTCTGGGGGGGACTGAAGCTTTCTTT.

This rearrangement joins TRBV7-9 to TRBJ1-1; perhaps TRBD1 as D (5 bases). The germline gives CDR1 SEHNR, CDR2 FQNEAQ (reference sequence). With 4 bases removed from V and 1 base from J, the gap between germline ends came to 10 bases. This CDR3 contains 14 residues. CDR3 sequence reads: CASSSGLQNTEAFF. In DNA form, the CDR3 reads TGTGCCAGCAGCTCGGGACTCCAGAACACTGAAGCTTTCTTT.

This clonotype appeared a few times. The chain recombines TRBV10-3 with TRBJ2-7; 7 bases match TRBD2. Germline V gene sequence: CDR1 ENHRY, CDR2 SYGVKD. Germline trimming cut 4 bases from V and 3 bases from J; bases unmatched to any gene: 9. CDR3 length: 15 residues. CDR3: CAISVGLADYYEQYF. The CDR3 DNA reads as TGTGCCATCAGTGTCGGGCTAGCGGACTACTACGAGCAGTACTTC.